What follows are 8 T cell receptor beta chains derived from one specimen sequenced in a study of T cell responses to AZD1222 COVID-19 vaccine. Using immunoSEQ multiplex PCR, the repertoire was profiled, and TCRdb retains in-frame clones only, with some absent. The table lists about 150,000 clones, about 87% of them singletons. The sequencing here drew on peripheral blood, taken on day 0 of AZD1222 vaccination. The receptors were gathered from an adult in good health.

This CDR3 reads CAGRGSASSGNTIYF. The CDR3 coding sequence is TGTGCCGGACGGGGCAGCGCCAGCTCTGGAAACACCATATATTTT. V usage is TRBV10-3 and J usage is TRBJ1-3; tentative D call: TRBD1 (5 bases). V shed 11 bases and J shed 0 bases, with 17 bases lying between them. Germline V gives CDR1 ENHRY, CDR2 SYGVKD. This CDR3 has 15 residues.

This sequence joins TRBV18 and TRBJ1-2, with 10 bases that match TRBD1. V shed 3 bases and J 1 base; nucleotides not matched to a gene: 5. The CDR3 spans 16 residues. Per the germline V gene, CDR1 is KGHSH and CDR2 is LQKENI. CDR3 nucleotide sequence: TGTGCCAGCTCACCCCCGACAGGGGGCAATAACTATGGCTACACCTTC. Translating it yields CASSPPTGGNNYGYTF.

The V call is TRBV7-2, the J call TRBJ1-4, with D perhaps matching TRBD1 (6 bases). The CDR3 loop spans 15 amino acids. With 0 bases removed from V and 8 bases from J, the gap between germline ends came to 13 bases. Germline-derived CDR1 and CDR2 are SGHTA and FQGNSA. CDR3: CASSLAPRGGEKLFF. The CDR3 nucleotides are TGTGCCAGCAGCTTAGCACCCAGGGGCGGAGAAAAACTGTTTTTT.

This chain uses TRBV5-6 with TRBJ1-1; no firm D call. With 1 base removed from V and 5 bases from J, the gap between germline ends came to 6 bases. Germline-derived CDR1 and CDR2 are SGHDT and YYEEEE. This CDR3 is built from 12 residues. Here the CDR3 reads CASSLFGTEAFF. The CDR3 coding sequence is TGTGCCAGCAGCTTGTTTGGTACTGAAGCTTTCTTT.

A single count supports this clone. The J gene is TRBJ1-5, the V gene TRBV4-2; tentatively, D is TRBD1 (6 bases). V lost 1 base, J lost 5 bases, and 12 bases lay in between. The CDR3 loop spans 15 amino acids. Germline CDR1 reads LGHNA; CDR2 reads YNFKEQ. CDR3 region: CASSQVGAGDQPQHF. DNA for the CDR3: TGTGCCAGCAGCCAAGTGGGGGCGGGAGATCAGCCCCAGCATTTT.

The V and J genes are TRBV5-1 and TRBJ2-7; the match to TRBD2 covers 13 bases. There are 16 residues in the CDR3. The J segment lost 4 bases and the V segment lost 4 bases, leaving 8 bases of the junction unmatched. Per germline, CDR1 SGHRS and CDR2 YFSETQ. In DNA form, the CDR3 reads TGCGCCAGCAGCATCGGACTAGCGGGGGCCGATTACGAGCAGTACTTC. This codes for CASSIGLAGADYEQYF.

J is TRBJ1-1 and V is TRBV28; D uncertain. The V and J ends lost 10 bases and 4 bases respectively, with 19 bases between them. The CDR3 totals 14 residues. Germline lookup yields CDR1 MDHEN and CDR2 SYDVKM. The CDR3 bases are TGTGCCATCCTTGGAGATCAGATCGGCACTGAAGCTTTCTTT. Translated, it gives CAILGDQIGTEAFF.

This clone turned up a few times. V and J are TRBV7-2 and TRBJ2-7, with D maybe TRBD1 (6 bases). V was cut by 6 bases and J by 7 bases, with 16 bases left in between. Germline CDR1 and CDR2: SGHTA and FQGNSA. The CDR3 length is 13 residues. CDR3 nucleotides: TGTGCCAGCAGGATCGACAGTGACAGGGAGCAGTACTTC. It specifies CASRIDSDREQYF.